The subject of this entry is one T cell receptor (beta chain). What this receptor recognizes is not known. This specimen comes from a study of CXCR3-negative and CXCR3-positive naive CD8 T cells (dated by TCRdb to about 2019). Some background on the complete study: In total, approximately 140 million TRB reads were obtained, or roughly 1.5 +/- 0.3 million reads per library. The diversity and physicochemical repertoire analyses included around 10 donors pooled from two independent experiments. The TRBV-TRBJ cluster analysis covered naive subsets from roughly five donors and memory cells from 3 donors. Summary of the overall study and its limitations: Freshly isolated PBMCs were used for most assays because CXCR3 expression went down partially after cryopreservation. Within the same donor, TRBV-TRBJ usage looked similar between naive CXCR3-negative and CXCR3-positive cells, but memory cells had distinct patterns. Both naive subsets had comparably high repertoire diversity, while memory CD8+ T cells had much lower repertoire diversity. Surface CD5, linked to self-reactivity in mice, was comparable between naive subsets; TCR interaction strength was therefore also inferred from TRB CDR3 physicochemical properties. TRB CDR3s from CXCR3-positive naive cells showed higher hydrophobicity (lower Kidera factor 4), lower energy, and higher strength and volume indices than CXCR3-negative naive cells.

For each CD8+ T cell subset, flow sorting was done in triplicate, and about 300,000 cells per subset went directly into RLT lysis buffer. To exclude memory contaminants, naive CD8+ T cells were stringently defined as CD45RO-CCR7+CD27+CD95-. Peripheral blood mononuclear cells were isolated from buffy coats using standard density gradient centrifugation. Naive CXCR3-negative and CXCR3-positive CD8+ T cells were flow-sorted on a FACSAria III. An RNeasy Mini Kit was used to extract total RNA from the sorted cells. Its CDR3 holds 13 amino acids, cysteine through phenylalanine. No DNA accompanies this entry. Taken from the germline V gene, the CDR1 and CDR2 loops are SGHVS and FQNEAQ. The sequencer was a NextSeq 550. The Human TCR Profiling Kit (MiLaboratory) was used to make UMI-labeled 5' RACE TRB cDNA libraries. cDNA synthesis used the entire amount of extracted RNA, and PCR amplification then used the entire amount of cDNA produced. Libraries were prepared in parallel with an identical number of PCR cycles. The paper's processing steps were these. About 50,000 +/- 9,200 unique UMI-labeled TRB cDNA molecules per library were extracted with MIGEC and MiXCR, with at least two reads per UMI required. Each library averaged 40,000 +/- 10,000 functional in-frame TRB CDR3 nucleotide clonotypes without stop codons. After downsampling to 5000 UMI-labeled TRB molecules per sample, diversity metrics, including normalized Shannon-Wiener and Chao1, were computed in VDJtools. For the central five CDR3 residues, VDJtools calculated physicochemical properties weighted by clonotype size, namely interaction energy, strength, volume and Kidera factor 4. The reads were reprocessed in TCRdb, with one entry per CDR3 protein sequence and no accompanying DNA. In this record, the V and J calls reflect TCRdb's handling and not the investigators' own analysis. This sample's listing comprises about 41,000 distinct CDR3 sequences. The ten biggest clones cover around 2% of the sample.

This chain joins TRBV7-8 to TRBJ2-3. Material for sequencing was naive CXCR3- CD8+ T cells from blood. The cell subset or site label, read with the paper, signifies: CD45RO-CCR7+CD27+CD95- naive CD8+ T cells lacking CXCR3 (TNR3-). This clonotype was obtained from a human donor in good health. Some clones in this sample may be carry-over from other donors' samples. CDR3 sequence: CASSLVDTDTQYF.